Listed here are 25 T cell receptor beta chains from one sample, sequenced in a study of T-cell memory formation after mild COVID-19 (dated by TCRdb to about 2021). Library preparation was by 5' RACE. These reads were obtained on an Illumina NovaSeq 6000. The public sequencing data were trimmed at Q25 with fastp and processed into clonotypes with MiXCR by TCRdb, which kept only in-frame beta chains. Duplicate CDR3 protein sequences are folded into a single record with the most common DNA and genes. For this sample there are some 200,000 distinct CDR3 sequences; roughly a fifth appear just once. In total, the top ten clones hold under 25% of the sample. Sequencing input: PBMCs or a T cell subset sorted from them (not recorded which). The receptors were gathered from an adult woman who had mild COVID-19 (a few samples of this study predate the infection). The sample titles of this study are shuffled in the database, so cell type and time point are left out; the donor was told from shared clones.

The V and J genes are TRBV4-1 and TRBJ2-3; D possibly corresponds to TRBD2 (6 bases). CDR3 length equals 12 residues. V lost 10 bases and J 3 bases, leaving 11 bases between the germline ends. Germline values: CDR1 MGHRA, CDR2 YSYEKL. This CDR3 is CATAGPTDTQYF. CDR3 nucleotide sequence: TGCGCCACCGCGGGGCCAACAGATACGCAGTATTTT.

The chain has TRBV7-3 and TRBJ1-6; the D is unclear. CDR1 and CDR2 from the germline V gene are SGHTA and FQGTGA. The CDR3 covers 13 residues. V was shortened by 3 bases and J by 7 bases, with 7 bases between the two germline ends. The CDR3, as DNA: TGTGCCAGCAGCTTCGGGTGGAATTCACCCCTCCACTTT. Translated: CASSFGWNSPLHF.

This chain's CDR3 is CASSVGGYTDTQYF. Written as DNA, the CDR3 is TGTGCCAGCAGCGTAGGGGGCTACACAGATACGCAGTATTTT. The chain carries TRBV9 and TRBJ2-3; TRBD1 is a possible D gene (5 bases). Trimming cost V 0 bases and J 2 bases, with 7 bases left between them. In germline, CDR1 is SGDLS, CDR2 YYNGEE. The CDR3 is 14 amino acids.

V and J are TRBV5-1 and TRBJ2-1; D is undetermined. V shed 4 bases and J shed 4 bases, with 12 bases lying between them. The CDR3 consists of 14 residues. Germline V gene lookup returns CDR1 SGHRS and CDR2 YFSETQ. CDR3 in DNA: TGCGCCAGCAGCCCTGGTGGCCAGTACAATGAGCAGTTCTTC. Translating it yields CASSPGGQYNEQFF. Complete variable domain (other parts from reference TRBV5-1 and TRBJ2-1): KAGVTQTPRYLIKTRGQQVTLSCSPISGHRSVSWYQQTPGQGLQFLFEYFSETQRNKGNFPGRFSGRQFSNSRSEMNVSTLELGDSALYLCASSPGGQYNEQFFGPGTRLTVL.

The V and J genes are TRBV7-8 and TRBJ1-3; 7 bases line up with TRBD1. The V gene's germline CDR1 is SGHVS and CDR2 FQNEAQ. This CDR3 region has 17 residues. After removal of 4 bases from V and 0 bases from J, the junction contained 9 bases not matched to a gene. The CDR3 DNA is TGTGCCAGCAGCTCCCCGACAGGGAGGTACTCTGGAAACACCATATATTTT. Amino acids: CASSSPTGRYSGNTIYF.

The table lists this clonotype with a few counts. In DNA form, the CDR3 reads TGTGCCAGCAGTTTATCCCCTCCGGGACAGGGATGGAATCAGCCCCAGCATTTT. Translating it yields CASSLSPPGQGWNQPQHF. The chain employs TRBV12-3 or TRBV12-4 and TRBJ1-5; TRBD1 aligns across 9 bases. After removal of 2 bases from V and 4 bases from J, the junction contained 12 bases not matched to a gene. CDR3 length: 18 residues.

This chain connects TRBV7-8 to TRBJ2-1; TRBD2 matches 11 bases. After removal of 1 base from V and 5 bases from J, the junction contained 7 bases not matched to a gene. Germline assignment: CDR1 SGHVS and CDR2 FQNEAQ. CDR3 size: 17 residues. Here the CDR3 DNA reads TGTGCCAGCAGCTTAGGGTTAGCGGGAGGGAAGAACAATGAGCAGTTCTTC. Its protein is CASSLGLAGGKNNEQFF.

The chain is built from TRBV5-6 and TRBJ2-7; 7 positions match TRBD2. The junction had 8 bases not matched to a gene; V was cut back by 4 bases and J by 4 bases. The length of the CDR3 is 14 residues. Germline CDR1 reads SGHDT; CDR2 reads YYEEEE. Written as DNA, the CDR3 is TGTGCCAGCAGCCCCTACAGCGGGGTTTACGAGCAGTACTTC. Translation gives CASSPYSGVYEQYF.

The chain joins TRBV7-6 to TRBJ2-5; 8 bases align to TRBD2. The V gene end was trimmed by 5 bases and the J gene end by 5 bases; junction bases not matched to a gene: 7. CDR1 is SGHVS and CDR2 is FNYEAQ in the germline V gene. The CDR3 loop spans 14 amino acids. The chain's CDR3 is CASSQGGGRETQYF. The CDR3 nucleotides are TGTGCCAGCAGCCAAGGCGGGGGGCGGGAGACCCAGTACTTC.

This clonotype has a count of ten or more. The chain joins TRBV2 to TRBJ1-4, with 9 bases aligning to TRBD1. Germline V gives CDR1 SNHLY, CDR2 FYNNEI. The CDR3 is 16 amino acids. V was pared by 8 bases and J by 0 bases, with 7 bases of the junction left unmatched. CDR3: CASERDRDATNEKLFF. The CDR3 DNA follows: TGTGCCAGCGAGCGGGACAGGGATGCAACTAATGAAAAACTGTTTTTT.

The V and J genes are TRBV6-1 and TRBJ2-7, with D perhaps TRBD2 (5 bases). CDR1 and CDR2 from the germline V gene are MNHNS and SASEGT. This CDR3 has 13 residues. Trimming left V 7 bases short and J 7 bases short, with 17 bases between. CDR3: CASTGWQLVEQYF. The CDR3 DNA follows: TGTGCCAGCACGGGATGGCAGCTAGTAGAGCAGTACTTC.

The chain is built from TRBV12-3 or TRBV12-4 and TRBJ2-2; D is unclear. Trimming took off 7 bases at V and 1 base at J, with 13 bases between the two ends. The CDR3 loop spans 15 amino acids. The CDR3 sequence is CASTLSSLNTGELFF. In DNA, the CDR3 is TGTGCCAGCACCCTTTCTTCCCTGAACACCGGGGAGCTGTTTTTT.

The chain combines TRBV6-5 with TRBJ2-4; 7 bases align to TRBD2. Germline V lookup: CDR1 MNHEY, CDR2 SVGAGI. The CDR3 has 15 residues. V lost 1 base to trimming and J lost 2 bases; unmatched junction nucleotides: 2. The CDR3 protein is CASSYLAGTKNIQYF. The CDR3 DNA sequence: TGTGCCAGCAGTTACTTAGCGGGTACCAAAAACATTCAGTACTTC.

This chain connects TRBV12-3 or TRBV12-4 to TRBJ1-2, with D hard to call. CDR3 size: 15 residues. V lost 5 bases, J lost 5 bases, and 18 bases lay in between. CDR3 DNA sequence: TGTGCCAGCAGTCCCATTGGGTACATTGAATATGGCTACACCTTC. This gives the protein CASSPIGYIEYGYTF.

This clonotype was detected a few times. The chain joins TRBV5-5 to TRBJ2-7; D might be TRBD2 (6 bases). V was pared by 3 bases and J by 2 bases, with 12 bases between. Germline CDR1 and CDR2: SGHKS and YYEKEE (reference sequence). The CDR3 has 14 amino acids. CDR3 bases: TGTGCCAGCAGCTCGGAGGGGACTCCCTACGAGCAGTACTTC. Protein: CASSSEGTPYEQYF.

This clonotype was picked up a small number of times. The chain has TRBV19 and TRBJ2-2, with 9 bases identical to TRBD1. CDR3 length: 15 amino acids. V shed 5 bases, J shed 6 bases, and the junction held 7 bases outside the gene matches. Germline loops: CDR1 LNHDA, CDR2 SQIVND (reference sequence). The CDR3 region is CASSLTGGASGELFF. CDR3 coding DNA: TGTGCCAGTAGTTTAACAGGGGGCGCCTCCGGGGAGCTGTTTTTT.

This chain uses TRBV15 with TRBJ2-2, with 7 positions matching TRBD1. V lost 5 bases to trimming and J lost 6 bases; unmatched junction nucleotides: 6. Germline assignment: CDR1 LNHNV and CDR2 YYDKDF (reference sequence). CDR3 length equals 14 residues. The CDR3: CATSGHGQAGELFF. The CDR3, as DNA: TGTGCCACCAGCGGACATGGACAGGCCGGGGAGCTGTTTTTT.

The chain has TRBV30 and TRBJ1-1; D is unresolved. The CDR3 has 12 amino acids. The germline gives CDR1 GTSNPN, CDR2 SVGIG (reference sequence). V shed 0 bases and J shed 3 bases, with 5 bases lying between them. For the CDR3, the DNA is TGTGCCTGGAGTGTACGGCACACTGAAGCTTTCTTT. This translates into CAWSVRHTEAFF. Full variable domain (missing parts from reference TRBV30 and TRBJ1-1): SQTIHQWPATLVQPVGSPLSLECTVEGTSNPNLYWYRQAAGRGLQLLFYSVGIGQISSEVPQNLSASRPQDRQFILSSKKLLLSDSGFYLCAWSVRHTEAFFGQGTRLTVV.

In this sample, this clonotype turned up a few times. The V gene is TRBV5-1, the J gene TRBJ1-1, with no clear D. The V gene's germline CDR1 is SGHRS and CDR2 YFSETQ. The CDR3 runs to 13 residues. Trimming pared 0 bases from V and 1 base from J, leaving 4 bases between. CDR3 in DNA: TGCGCCAGCAGCTTGGCCTCGAACACTGAAGCTTTCTTT. Residues: CASSLASNTEAFF.

This chain connects TRBV4-3 to TRBJ2-7; 7 positions match TRBD2. The CDR3 spans 16 residues. The germline V gene has CDR1 LGHNA and CDR2 YSLEER. The trim removed 4 bases at V and 2 bases at J, leaving 11 bases unmatched. The CDR3 bases are TGCGCCAGCAGCCCCTACCTAAGCGGGGTAACCTACGAGCAGTACTTC. As protein: CASSPYLSGVTYEQYF.

This clonotype has more than one count but fewer than ten. The germline gene is not matched at one end of the junction; a read error may be the cause. This chain connects TRBV2 to TRBJ2-7; TRBD1 agrees at 9 bases. This CDR3 is 13 amino acids long. The germline CDR1 and CDR2 sequences are SNHLY and FYNNEI. The CDR3 sequence: CARSGQGMYEQYF. For the CDR3, the DNA is TGTGCCAGAAGTGGACAGGGGATGTATGAGCAGTACTTC.

This chain uses TRBV30 with TRBJ2-7, with no clear D. The CDR3 loop spans 13 amino acids. Per germline, CDR1 GTSNPN and CDR2 SVGIG (reference sequence). Trimming pared 0 bases from V and 2 bases from J, leaving 8 bases between. In nucleotides, the CDR3 is TGTGCCTGGAGTGTTGGTCACGCCTACGAGCAGTACTTC. It translates to CAWSVGHAYEQYF.

The chain employs TRBV4-1 and TRBJ1-5; D gene unclear. The CDR3 is 14 residues long. Germline V gives CDR1 MGHRA, CDR2 YSYEKL. Trimming took 1 base from V and 3 from J, leaving 7 bases between them. CDR3 nucleotides: TGCGCCAGCAGCCAAGTTCGGACCAATCAGCCCCAGCATTTT. This encodes CASSQVRTNQPQHF.

As concerns this clonotype: An end of the junction differs from the germline gene, which may be a read error. The chain is built from TRBV5-8 and TRBJ1-6, with D perhaps TRBD1 (5 bases). The CDR3 is 16 amino acids. CDR1 SGHTS and CDR2 YDEGEE come from the germline V gene. The CDR3 is CASRFIRGSYNSPLHF. The CDR3 DNA reads TGTGCCAGCCGCTTCATCCGGGGGTCTTATAATTCACCCCTCCACTTT.

This clonotype was seen a handful of times. The rearrangement joins TRBV7-9 to TRBJ1-6; D unresolved. Looked up from germline, CDR1 is SEHNR and CDR2 is FQNEAQ (reference sequence). The CDR3 is 12 amino acids. Trimming took 0 bases from V and 7 from J, leaving 1 base between them. The DNA of the CDR3 is TGTGCCAGCAGCTTAGCGAATTCACCCCTCCACTTT. This sequence encodes CASSLANSPLHF.